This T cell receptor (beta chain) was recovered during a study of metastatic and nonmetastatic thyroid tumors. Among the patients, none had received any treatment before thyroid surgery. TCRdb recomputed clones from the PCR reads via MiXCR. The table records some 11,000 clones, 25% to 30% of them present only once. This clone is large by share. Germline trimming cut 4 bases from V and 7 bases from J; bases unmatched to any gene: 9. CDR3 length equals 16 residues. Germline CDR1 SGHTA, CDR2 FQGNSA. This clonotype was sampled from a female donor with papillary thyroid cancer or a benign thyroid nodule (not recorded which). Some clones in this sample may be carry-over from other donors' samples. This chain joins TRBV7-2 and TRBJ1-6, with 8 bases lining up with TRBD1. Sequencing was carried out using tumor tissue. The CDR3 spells CASSSTGGLLNSPLHF. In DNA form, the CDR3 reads TGTGCCAGCAGCTCCACAGGGGGACTATTGAATTCACCCCTCCACTTT.